This TCR beta chain was profiled in a study of T cell responses to AZD1222 COVID-19 vaccine. This clone showed up just a few times. The antigen remains undetermined. CDR1 and CDR2 (germline): KGHDR, SFDVKD. The CDR3 length is 12 residues. V lost 7 bases and J 1 base, leaving 6 bases between the germline ends. Overall study results and limits: Just five or six AZD1222 recipients tested seropositive at baseline. Spike-specific TCRs gained breadth and depth after people received two AZD1222 doses. It should be noted that donors were predominantly white British and more often female, and clonal diversity was possibly underestimated.

Profiled with immunoSEQ multiplex PCR; TCRdb holds only in-frame clones, not every one. The repertoire holds over 100,000 clones, with just over 85% as singletons. The chain recombines TRBV24-1 with TRBJ1-1, with D perhaps TRBD1 (5 bases). The starting material was peripheral blood, obtained on day 0 of AZD1222 vaccination. The TCR sequence derives from an adult in good health. Here the CDR3 reads CATRGENTEAFF. CDR3 coding DNA: TGTGCCACCAGAGGGGAGAACACTGAAGCTTTCTTT.